The source of this T cell receptor beta chain is a study of OX40 agonist ivuxolimab in advanced cancers. Study-wide background: In this trial design, patients received ivuxolimab intravenously at 0.01 to 10 mg/kg every 2 weeks. Subjects had a mean age of about 65 years, with a range of about 20 to 85; around 80% were male.

Study outcomes and limitations: Antigen specificity of clonally expanded peripheral T cells was not established.

The method was immunoSEQ multiplex PCR; TCRdb's version includes in-frame clones alone and lacks a portion of them. Here the sample spans 50,000 to 85,000 clones, around 90% being singletons. About this clone: Its matching antigen is unknown.

Sequencing used CD4+ or CD8+ T cells sorted from blood, obtained in a trial of the OX40 agonist ivuxolimab. The receptor was derived from an adult with an advanced solid tumor such as melanoma, head and neck, liver or kidney cancer.

The CDR3: CASCDPGATNEKLFF. DNA for the CDR3: TGTGCCAGCTGCGACCCAGGGGCAACTAATGAAAAACTGTTTTTT. The chain uses TRBV28 and TRBJ1-4; possibly TRBD1 for D (6 bases). The CDR3 length is 15 residues. Trimming shortened V by 8 bases and J by 0 bases, and 13 bases separated the two germline ends. Per the germline V gene, CDR1 is MDHEN and CDR2 is SYDVKM.